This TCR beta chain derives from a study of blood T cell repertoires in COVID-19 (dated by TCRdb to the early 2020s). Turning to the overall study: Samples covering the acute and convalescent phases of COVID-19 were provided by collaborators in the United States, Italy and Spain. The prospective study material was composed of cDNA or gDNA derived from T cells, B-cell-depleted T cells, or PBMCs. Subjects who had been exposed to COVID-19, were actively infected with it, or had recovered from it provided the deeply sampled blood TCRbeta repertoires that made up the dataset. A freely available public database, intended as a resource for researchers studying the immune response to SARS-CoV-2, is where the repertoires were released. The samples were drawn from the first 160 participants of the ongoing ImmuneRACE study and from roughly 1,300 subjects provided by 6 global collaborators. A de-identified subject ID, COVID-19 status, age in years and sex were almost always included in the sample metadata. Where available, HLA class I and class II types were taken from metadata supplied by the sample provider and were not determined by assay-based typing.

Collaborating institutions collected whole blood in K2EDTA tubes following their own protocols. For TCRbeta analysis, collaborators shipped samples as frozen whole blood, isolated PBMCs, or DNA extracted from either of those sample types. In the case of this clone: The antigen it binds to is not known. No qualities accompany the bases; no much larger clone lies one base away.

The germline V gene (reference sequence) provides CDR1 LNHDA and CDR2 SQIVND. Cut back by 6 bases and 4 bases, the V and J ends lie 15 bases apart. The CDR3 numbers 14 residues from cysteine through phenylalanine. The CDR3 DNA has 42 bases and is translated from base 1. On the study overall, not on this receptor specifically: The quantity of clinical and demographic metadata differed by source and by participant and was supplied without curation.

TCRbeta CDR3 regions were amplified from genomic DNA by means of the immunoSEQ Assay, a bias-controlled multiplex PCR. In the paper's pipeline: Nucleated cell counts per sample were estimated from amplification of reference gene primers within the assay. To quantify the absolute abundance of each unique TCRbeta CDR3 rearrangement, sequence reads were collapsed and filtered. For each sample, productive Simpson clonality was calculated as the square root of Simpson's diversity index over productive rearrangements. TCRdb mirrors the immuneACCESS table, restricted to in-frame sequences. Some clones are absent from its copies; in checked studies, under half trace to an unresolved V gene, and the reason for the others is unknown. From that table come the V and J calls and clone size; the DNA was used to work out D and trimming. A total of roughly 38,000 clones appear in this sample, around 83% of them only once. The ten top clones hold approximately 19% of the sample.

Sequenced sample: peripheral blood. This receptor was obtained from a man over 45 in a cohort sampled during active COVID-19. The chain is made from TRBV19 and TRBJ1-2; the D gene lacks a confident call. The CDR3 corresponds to CASSLWASSYGYTF. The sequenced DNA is TGTGCCAGTAGCCTCTGGGCGTCCTCCTATGGCTACACCTTC.